This is a list of T cell receptor beta chains from one sample in a study of persistence of HIV-infected CD4 T cells. Libraries were prepared by immunoSEQ multiplex PCR; TCRdb keeps only in-frame clonotypes and omits some of them. The sample lists roughly 20,000 clones, about 80% seen once, with almost 7% in the top ten. These receptors lack a known antigen. The material was CD4+ T cells sorted from PBMCs after roughly 18-hour stimulation, obtained from a patient who received antiretroviral therapy. These receptors were taken from an adult man with HIV who was CMV-seropositive. CDR3s include the opening cysteine and the closing phenylalanine or tryptophan. Each record gives: clone size, CDR3 length, V gene, J gene, CDR3 protein. Size is stated for part of the rows, as once, few or many counts, or as a class when the clone is expanded.

-	15	TRBV18	TRBJ1-3	CASSPSGGHGNTIYF
-	16	TRBV18	TRBJ1-1	CASSPLGQIGNTEAFF
-	13	TRBV9	TRBJ1-1	CASSVAGTAEAFF
once	14	TRBV2	TRBJ1-5	CASSSGTLMRPQHF
-	11	TRBV2	TRBJ2-1	CASSGENEQFF
few	15	TRBV2	TRBJ1-6	CASSRQSFKGSPLHF
-	11	TRBV27	TRBJ1-5	CAAGHGQPQHF
-	20	TRBV29-1	TRBJ1-4	CSVSRDRALRRPKLNEKLFF
-	15	TRBV28	TRBJ2-6	CASSTQGNGANVLTF
-	14	TRBV27	TRBJ2-3	CASSLSGTTDTQYF
-	13	TRBV7-3	TRBJ2-3	CASSLVPTDTQYF
-	15	TRBV3-1/TRBV3-2	TRBJ2-3	CASSQRLGGTDTQYF
-	15	TRBV5-1	TRBJ2-1	CASSLTGESYNEQFF
-	16	TRBV3-1/TRBV3-2	TRBJ1-2	CASSQDSGTGRYGYTF
-	16	TRBV5-1	TRBJ2-2	CASSLVQGTNTGELFF
-	15	TRBV19	TRBJ2-3	CASSSRQGRTDTQYF
-	19	TRBV4-1	TRBJ1-3	CASSQEWKNFRGSGNTIYF
-	13	TRBV12-3/TRBV12-4	TRBJ1-2	CASKGQGDYGYTF
-	13	TRBV28	TRBJ1-4	CASLQGSGEKLFF
-	13	TRBV5-3	TRBJ2-7	CARSWALTYEQYF
-	11	TRBV6-6	TRBJ1-5	CASRGRQPQHF
-	15	TRBV7-9	TRBJ2-1	CASSPARGTYNEQFF
-	14	TRBV10-1	TRBJ2-7	CASSESMGRYEQYF
few	14	TRBV2	TRBJ1-1	CASSRQGSDTEAFF
-	14	TRBV6-6	TRBJ2-7	CASSYQVSSYEQYF